One and the same sample provided the 10 T cell receptor beta chains below, sequenced in a study of shared clonotypes between healthy human individuals. Only in-frame clones appear in the TCRdb table, and some are missing; sequencing was by immunoSEQ multiplex PCR. The table has around 500,000 clones, 81% seen once; the top ten hold about 13%. Input material: PBMCs. The receptors were sampled from a woman aged 35 to 49 in good health. Some clones in this sample may be carry-over from other donors' samples.

The chain couples TRBV29-1 to TRBJ2-7; D remains unclear. Germline V gives CDR1 SQVTM, CDR2 ANQGSEA. The V end lost 4 bases, the J end lost 4 bases, and 8 bases lay between the germline ends. The CDR3 consists of 11 residues. The DNA of the CDR3 is TGCAGCGTTGTTGCGACTTACGAGCAGTACTTC. Translating it yields CSVVATYEQYF.

With respect to this clone: A much more abundant neighbour one base away suggests this may be a read error. This sample also contains other DNA sequences that code for the same CDR3. The chain combines TRBV28 with TRBJ2-7, with D uncertain. Between the trimmed V and J ends, which lost 6 bases and 2 bases, there was a span of 5 bases. The CDR3 has 11 residues. Germline CDR1 is MDHEN and CDR2 is SYDVKM. The CDR3 sequence: CASSLTYEQYF. CDR3 nucleotide sequence: TGTGCCAGCAGCCTAACCTACGAGCAGTACTTC.

The chain links TRBV4-3 to TRBJ2-7, with D hard to call. Germline V gene data show CDR1 as LGHNA and CDR2 as YSLEER. The CDR3 covers 14 residues. Trimming stripped 0 bases from V and 0 bases from J, with 6 bases between. The CDR3 loop is CASSQEQSSYEQYF. The CDR3 DNA reads as TGCGCCAGCAGCCAAGAACAGAGCTCCTACGAGCAGTACTTC.

The chain carries TRBV7-2 and TRBJ2-5; D ambiguous. The CDR3 runs 15 residues. V dropped 1 base and J dropped 1 base, with 10 bases sitting between them. The V gene's germline CDR1 is SGHTA and CDR2 FQGNSA. The CDR3 nucleotides read TGTGCCAGCAGCTTAGATGGGCATACCCAAGAGACCCAGTACTTC. Protein sequence: CASSLDGHTQETQYF.

This chain joins TRBV6-1 and TRBJ1-1; TRBD1 agrees at 8 bases. Germline V lookup: CDR1 MNHNS, CDR2 SASEGT. The CDR3 runs to 12 residues. V shed 6 bases, J shed 8 bases, and the junction held 5 bases outside the gene matches. This chain's CDR3 is CASRPWDREAFF. CDR3 in DNA: TGTGCCAGCAGGCCCTGGGACAGGGAAGCTTTCTTT.

V gene TRBV10-3 combines with J gene TRBJ2-1; 11 bases map to TRBD2. Looked up from germline, CDR1 is ENHRY and CDR2 is SYGVKD. The CDR3 totals 14 residues. Germline trimming cut 7 bases from V and 8 bases from J; bases unmatched to any gene: 7. CDR3 region: CAITDGTSGDEQFF. DNA of the CDR3: TGTGCCATCACCGACGGGACTAGCGGCGATGAGCAGTTCTTC.

Turning to this clone: This sequence is one base from a far larger clone and is likely a read error. This rearrangement joins TRBV27 to TRBJ1-1, with 7 nucleotides matching TRBD1. The junction had 5 bases not matched to a gene; V was cut back by 5 bases and J by 2 bases. The CDR3 runs to 14 residues. From germline, CDR1 is MNHEY and CDR2 SMNVEV (reference sequence). In DNA, the CDR3 is TGTGCCAGCAGTACGACAGGGATTAACACTGAAGCTTTCTTT. Translation: CASSTTGINTEAFF.

As for this clone: Other DNA variants within this sample encode the same CDR3. The chain employs TRBV5-1 and TRBJ2-5; 9 nucleotides line up with TRBD1. CDR3 length: 14 residues. V was clipped by 2 bases and J by 2 bases; unmatched bases: 1. The germline gives CDR1 SGHRS, CDR2 YFSETQ. The CDR3 region has the DNA TGCGCCAGCAGCTTAGGACAGGGGCAAGAGACCCAGTACTTC. Translation: CASSLGQGQETQYF.

To note about this clone: A far larger clone is just one base off, so this is likely a read error. This CDR3 is also generated by other DNA sequences in the sample. J is TRBJ1-5 and V is TRBV7-3; D unresolved. There are 13 residues in the CDR3. Germline lookup yields CDR1 SGHTA and CDR2 FQGTGA. The CDR3 bases are TGTGCCAGTAGCTTATCTGGCAATCAGCCCCAGCATTTT. Protein: CASSLSGNQPQHF.

The CDR3 sequence: CASTPGRETDTQYF. CDR3 coding DNA: TGTGCCAGCACCCCGGGGCGTGAGACAGATACGCAGTATTTT. The chain carries TRBV7-8 and TRBJ2-3, with D perhaps TRBD1 or TRBD2 (5 bases each). Per germline, CDR1 SGHVS and CDR2 FQNEAQ. V lost 7 bases and J 3 bases, leaving 14 bases between the germline ends. The CDR3 runs to 14 residues.